The clone carrying this T cell receptor beta chain has at least ten counts. The length of the CDR3 is 15 residues. Trimming stripped 2 bases from V and 6 bases from J, with 13 bases between. From germline, CDR1 is MNHEY and CDR2 SVGAGI. This entry comes from a study of blood T cell repertoires in COVID-19. At the level of the study: COVID-19 samples from acute and convalescent phases originated in the United States, Italy and Spain. In each case, the material was cDNA or gDNA derived from T cells, B-cell-depleted T cells, or PBMCs.

Profiled with immunoSEQ multiplex PCR; TCRdb holds only in-frame clones, not every one. The table includes 310,000 or so clones, around 88% detected once. The V gene is TRBV6-5, the J gene TRBJ1-4, with D tentatively TRBD1 (6 bases). This TCR derives from a woman between 25 and 40 years old who had recovered from COVID-19. Input material: peripheral blood. CDR3 residues: CASSYERGTDEKLFF. The CDR3 DNA is TGTGCCAGCAGTTACGAAAGGGGGACGGATGAAAAACTGTTTTTT.